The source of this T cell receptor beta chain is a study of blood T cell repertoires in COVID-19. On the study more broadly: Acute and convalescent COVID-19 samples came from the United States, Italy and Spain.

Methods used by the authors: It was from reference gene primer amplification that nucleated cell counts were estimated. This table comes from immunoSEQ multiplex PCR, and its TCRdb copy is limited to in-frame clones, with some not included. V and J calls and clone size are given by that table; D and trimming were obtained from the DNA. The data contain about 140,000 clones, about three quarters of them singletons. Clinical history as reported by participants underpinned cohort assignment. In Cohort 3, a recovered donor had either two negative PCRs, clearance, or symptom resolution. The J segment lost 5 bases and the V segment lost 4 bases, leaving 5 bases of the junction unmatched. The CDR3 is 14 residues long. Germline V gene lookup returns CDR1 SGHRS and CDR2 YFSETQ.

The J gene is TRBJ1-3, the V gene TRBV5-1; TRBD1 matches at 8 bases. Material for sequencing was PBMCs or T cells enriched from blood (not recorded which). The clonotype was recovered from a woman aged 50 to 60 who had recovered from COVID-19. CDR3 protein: CASSPGTGRNTIYF. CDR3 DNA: TGCGCCAGCAGCCCAGGGACAGGTCGAAACACCATATATTTT. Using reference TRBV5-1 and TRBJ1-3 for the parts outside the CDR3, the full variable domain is KAGVTQTPRYLIKTRGQQVTLSCSPISGHRSVSWYQQTPGQGLQFLFEYFSETQRNKGNFPGRFSGRQFSNSRSEMNVSTLELGDSALYLCASSPGTGRNTIYFGEGSWLTVV.